These 27 T cell receptor beta chains share one sample of origin, sequenced in a study of blood T cell repertoires in COVID-19. Measured with immunoSEQ multiplex PCR; TCRdb has only the in-frame clones, and not every one. The table has fewer than 250,000 clones, 83% seen once; the top ten hold roughly 5%. The sequencing input was peripheral blood. Receptor source: a human donor in a cohort sampled during active COVID-19.

The CDR3 sequence is CASSQTGAVNEQFF. The CDR3 bases are TGTGCCAGCAGTCAAACAGGGGCGGTGAATGAGCAGTTCTTC. The V and J genes are TRBV25-1 and TRBJ2-1; 7 nucleotides line up with TRBD1. The CDR3 consists of 14 residues. Per germline, CDR1 MGHDK and CDR2 SYGVNS. J lost 7 bases, V lost 5 bases, and 8 bases had no gene match.

This rearrangement joins TRBV11-2 to TRBJ1-3; D is possibly TRBD1 (5 bases). V was trimmed by 4 bases and J by 2 bases, leaving 18 bases between them. The CDR3 totals 17 residues. CDR1 and CDR2 (germline): SGHAT, FQNNGV. The CDR3: CASSSPPGGVPGNTIYF. As DNA, the CDR3 is TGTGCCAGCAGCTCCCCTCCGGGAGGGGTCCCTGGAAACACCATATATTTT.

The CDR3 nucleotides are TGTGCCTGGAGTGTAAGGGACAGGGGGATCTACGAGCAGTACTTC. This sequence encodes CAWSVRDRGIYEQYF. This chain connects TRBV30 to TRBJ2-7; TRBD1 matches at 11 bases. The CDR3 runs 15 residues. Germline V lookup: CDR1 GTSNPN, CDR2 SVGIG (reference sequence). The J segment lost 3 bases and the V segment lost 0 bases, leaving 4 bases of the junction unmatched.

The V call is TRBV15, the J call TRBJ2-7, with 7 bases fitting TRBD1. V shed 3 bases and J 1 base; nucleotides not matched to a gene: 6. CDR3 length equals 15 residues. The germline V gene encodes CDR1 LNHNV and CDR2 YYDKDF (reference sequence). Written as DNA, the CDR3 is TGTGCCACCAGCAGTTTATACAGGGGTTCCTACGAGCAGTACTTC. This sequence encodes CATSSLYRGSYEQYF.

This clone was counted a few times. The CDR3 is CASSVALQGSGNTIYF. For the CDR3, the DNA is TGTGCCAGCAGCGTAGCGTTACAGGGCTCTGGAAACACCATATATTTT. The chain joins TRBV9 to TRBJ1-3; D may be TRBD1 (6 bases). This CDR3 is built from 16 residues. Trimming left V 0 bases short and J 0 bases short, with 10 bases between. CDR1 is SGDLS and CDR2 is YYNGEE in the germline V gene.

In its sample, this clone was seen once. This chain joins TRBV7-9 and TRBJ1-4; the D gene is possibly TRBD1 (6 bases). Trimming removed 2 bases at V and 2 bases at J, with 6 bases between. The germline V gene encodes CDR1 SEHNR and CDR2 FQNEAQ (reference sequence). The CDR3 length is 14 residues. CDR3 DNA: TGTGCCAGCAGCTTAACAGGGACTAATGAAAAACTGTTTTTT. Protein product: CASSLTGTNEKLFF. Full variable domain (remainder filled in from reference TRBV7-9 and TRBJ1-4): DTGVSQNPRHKITKRGQNVTFRCDPISEHNRLYWYRQTLGQGPEFLTYFQNEAQLEKSRLLSDRFSAERPKGSFSTLEIQRTEQGDSAMYLCASSLTGTNEKLFFGSGTQLSVL.

The genes are TRBV11-2 and TRBJ1-1; 7 nucleotides line up with TRBD1. CDR3 size: 15 residues. The germline V gene has CDR1 SGHAT and CDR2 FQNNGV. The V segment lost 5 bases and the J segment 4 bases; nucleotides outside the gene matches: 10. This CDR3 reads CASSRKETGPTEAFF. The CDR3 DNA sequence: TGTGCCAGCAGCCGTAAGGAGACAGGGCCCACTGAAGCTTTCTTT.

V gene TRBV19 combines with J gene TRBJ2-2; possibly TRBD2 for D (7 bases). The CDR3 runs 15 residues. V lost 5 bases and J lost 9, with 19 bases in between. Per the germline V gene, CDR1 is LNHDA and CDR2 is SQIVND (reference sequence). CDR3 in amino acids: CASSARGGETRELFF. The CDR3 region has the DNA TGTGCCAGTAGTGCCAGGGGAGGGGAGACACGGGAGCTGTTTTTT.

CDR3 sequence: CASSLASVHEQYF. The CDR3 nucleotides read TGTGCCAGCAGCTTGGCAAGCGTCCACGAGCAGTACTTC. The chain links TRBV5-5 to TRBJ2-7; D is unresolved. Germline CDR1 SGHKS, CDR2 YYEKEE (reference sequence). The CDR3 consists of 13 residues. Trimming left V 0 bases short and J 5 bases short, with 9 bases between.

The rearrangement joins TRBV9 to TRBJ1-1, with D uncertain. The CDR3 length is 16 residues. The germline V gene encodes CDR1 SGDLS and CDR2 YYNGEE. Trimming stripped 4 bases from V and 3 bases from J, with 19 bases between. CDR3 in amino acids: CASSPIIGRRDTEAFF. In DNA, the CDR3 is TGTGCCAGCAGCCCGATTATAGGCAGGCGTGACACTGAAGCTTTCTTT.

This clone has at least ten counts. The chain couples TRBV10-1 to TRBJ2-7; a weak D match, TRBD1 (6 bases). The CDR3 covers 13 residues. Germline assignment: CDR1 WNHNN and CDR2 SYGVQD (reference sequence). V was trimmed by 4 bases and J by 6 bases, leaving 13 bases between them. The CDR3 DNA reads TGCGCCAGCAGTGTGGTGTCAGGGGCCGAGCAGTACTTC. Translated: CASSVVSGAEQYF.

The gene calls are TRBV27 and TRBJ2-3, with D possibly being TRBD1 (6 bases). The ends were cut back, 3 bases at V and 2 bases at J, with 6 bases in the middle. The CDR3 extends over 13 amino acids. The germline gives CDR1 MNHEY, CDR2 SMNVEV (reference sequence). CDR3: CASSLGHTDTQYF. The CDR3 DNA follows: TGTGCCAGCAGTTTGGGACACACAGATACGCAGTATTTT.

The chain is built from TRBV3-1 (or the pseudogene TRBV3-2) and TRBJ2-1; TRBD2 matches at 13 bases. Germline CDR1 reads LGHDT; CDR2 reads YNNKEL (reference sequence). J gave up 7 bases and V 4 bases, and 7 bases lay outside the gene matches. CDR3 size: 16 residues. The CDR3 reads CASSPIRLAGGNEQFF. DNA for the CDR3: TGTGCCAGCAGCCCGATTAGACTAGCGGGAGGTAATGAGCAGTTCTTC.

The chain joins TRBV11-2 to TRBJ2-2; the D is unclear. V was pared by 1 base and J by 7 bases, with 10 bases between. The CDR3 has 14 amino acids. Germline V gene sequence: CDR1 SGHAT, CDR2 FQNNGV. In DNA, the CDR3 is TGTGCCAGCAGCTTAGTAAAGCTCGGCGGGGAGCTGTTTTTT. Protein sequence: CASSLVKLGGELFF.

DNA for the CDR3: TGCAGCGCGTCCGGACAGGTAGTTGAGCAGTTCTTC. This sequence encodes CSASGQVVEQFF. This rearrangement joins TRBV29-1 to TRBJ2-1; 7 bases match TRBD1. The CDR3 extends over 12 amino acids. Germline CDR1 reads SQVTM; CDR2 reads ANQGSEA. With V trimmed by 7 bases and J by 9 bases, 9 bases remained unmatched.

This clone was found a few times. V usage is TRBV5-1 and J usage is TRBJ2-2; perhaps TRBD1 as D (5 bases). Trimming stripped 0 bases from V and 1 base from J, with 16 bases between. Germline assignment: CDR1 SGHRS and CDR2 YFSETQ. The length of the CDR3 is 18 residues. In DNA form, the CDR3 reads TGCGCCAGCAGCTTGGCCCCAAATCTAAGGGGGAACACCGGGGAGCTGTTTTTT. As protein: CASSLAPNLRGNTGELFF.

The rearrangement uses TRBV9 and TRBJ2-7, with 10 bases lining up with TRBD1. The CDR3 is 16 residues long. CDR1 is SGDLS, CDR2 YYNGEE, per germline. With V trimmed by 4 bases and J by 2 bases, 9 bases remained unmatched. The CDR3 region is CASSPPAGQGTYEQYF. CDR3 DNA: TGTGCCAGCAGCCCGCCCGCGGGACAGGGGACCTACGAGCAGTACTTC. The full variable domain, in which reference TRBV9 and TRBJ2-7 provide the parts outside the CDR3, is DSGVTQTPKHLITATGQRVTLRCSPRSGDLSVYWYQQSLDQGLQFLIQYYNGEERAKGNILERFSAQQFPDLHSELNLSSLELGDSALYFCASSPPAGQGTYEQYFGPGTRLTVT.

The chain uses TRBV28 and TRBJ1-2; 8 bases agree with TRBD1. With V trimmed by 2 bases and J by 8 bases, 1 base remained unmatched. The length of the CDR3 is 12 residues. Germline assignment: CDR1 MDHEN and CDR2 SYDVKM. For the CDR3, the DNA is TGTGCCAGCAGTTTACCAGGGGGCGGCTACACCTTC. This encodes CASSLPGGGYTF.

The chain uses TRBV10-2 and TRBJ2-1; 10 bases fit TRBD2. V trimming: 3 bases; J trimming: 10 bases; junction bases outside the gene matches: 9. CDR1 is WSHSY, CDR2 SAAADI, per germline. The CDR3 sequence is 15 residues long. The CDR3 loop reads CASSEPSGRLGEQFF. For the CDR3, the DNA is TGCGCCAGCAGTGAACCTAGCGGGAGATTAGGAGAGCAGTTCTTC.

This clone was found once. The genes are TRBV18 and TRBJ2-3; TRBD2 is a possible D gene (6 bases). Trimming shortened V by 0 bases and J by 6 bases, and 13 bases separated the two germline ends. The CDR3 has 15 residues. The germline V gene encodes CDR1 KGHSH and CDR2 LQKENI. The chain's CDR3 is CASSPPDGRRDTQYF. The CDR3 coding sequence is TGTGCCAGCTCACCACCGGACGGGAGAAGGGATACGCAGTATTTT.

The chain couples TRBV30 to TRBJ1-5, with D hard to call. The CDR3 runs 16 residues. With 0 bases removed from V and 0 bases from J, the gap between germline ends came to 12 bases. Per germline, CDR1 GTSNPN and CDR2 SVGIG (reference sequence). CDR3 loop: CAWSVPSWYSNQPQHF. In nucleotides, the CDR3 is TGTGCCTGGAGTGTACCCAGTTGGTATAGCAATCAGCCCCAGCATTTT.

The chain has TRBV11-2 and TRBJ2-5; maybe TRBD1 (6 bases). CDR3 length: 13 residues. CDR1 is SGHAT and CDR2 is FQNNGV in the germline V gene. V was pared by 4 bases and J by 6 bases, with 12 bases between. DNA of the CDR3: TGTGCCAGCAGCTCACAGGGCCCAAAGACCCAGTACTTC. It specifies CASSSQGPKTQYF.

The CDR3 DNA follows: TGTGCCAGCAGCGTGAGTATGGATAATTCACCCCTCCACTTT. Its protein product is CASSVSMDNSPLHF. The rearrangement uses TRBV9 and TRBJ1-6; no clear D. Trimming removed 2 bases from V and 5 bases from J, with 8 bases in between. Germline V gene data show CDR1 as SGDLS and CDR2 as YYNGEE. This CDR3 is 14 amino acids long.

This chain links TRBV11-2 with TRBJ2-7, with TRBD2 identical over 7 bases. The germline CDR1 and CDR2 sequences are SGHAT and FQNNGV. J was trimmed by 2 bases and V by 1 base; bases with no gene match: 5. The CDR3 loop spans 15 amino acids. Written as DNA, the CDR3 is TGTGCCAGCAGCTTAGCAGGAGGGAGGGCCTACGAGCAGTACTTC. Translation gives CASSLAGGRAYEQYF.

The chain carries TRBV4-2 and TRBJ1-2; 9 bases map to TRBD1. CDR3 length: 15 residues. CDR1 is LGHNA and CDR2 is YNFKEQ in the germline V gene. J lost 6 bases, V lost 5 bases, and 10 bases had no gene match. This CDR3 is CASSSTGGLLNGYTF. In DNA form, the CDR3 reads TGTGCCAGCAGCTCCACAGGGGGCCTGCTTAATGGCTACACCTTC.

CDR3 protein: CASSVNRAGGTQYF. CDR3 in DNA: TGTGCCAGCAGCGTAAATAGGGCAGGGGGGACCCAGTACTTC. This chain uses TRBV9 with TRBJ2-5; TRBD1 matches at 7 bases. Trimming took 1 base from V and 7 from J; bases not matched to a gene: 7. This CDR3 contains 14 residues. Germline V gives CDR1 SGDLS, CDR2 YYNGEE.

This clone was seen only once. This rearrangement joins TRBV7-9 to TRBJ2-3; tentative D call: TRBD1 (5 bases). V lost 1 base and J lost 2, with 13 bases in between. The germline V gene has CDR1 SEHNR and CDR2 FQNEAQ (reference sequence). The CDR3 loop spans 16 amino acids. The DNA of the CDR3 is TGTGCCAGCAGCTTAGTCACCCAGGGTCTCACAGATACGCAGTATTTT. Translation gives CASSLVTQGLTDTQYF.